These 22 T cell receptor beta chains were sequenced from one sample in a study of blood T cell repertoires in COVID-19. The repertoire was sequenced with immunoSEQ multiplex PCR; TCRdb's copy has only in-frame clones and lacks some. Among 76,000 or so clones, roughly 85% were seen once, and the ten largest hold 8% to 9.5%. The sequencing sample was made of peripheral blood. These receptor sequences come from a man aged 30 to 39 with acute or convalescent COVID-19.

This chain joins TRBV4-1 and TRBJ2-2; 7 bases are a match to TRBD1. The CDR3 has 21 amino acids. V dropped 0 bases and J dropped 5; count of bases not matched to a gene: 21. Germline values: CDR1 MGHRA, CDR2 YSYEKL. CDR3 region: CASSQERGRLLIGGRTGELFF. The CDR3 nucleotides are TGCGCCAGCAGCCAAGAAAGGGGGCGCTTGTTAATCGGAGGCCGGACCGGGGAGCTGTTTTTT.

The genes are TRBV29-1 and TRBJ1-2, with 7 bases aligning to TRBD1. The CDR3 is 12 amino acids. Losses at the gene ends were 6 bases for V and 4 bases for J; bases not matched to a gene: 5. CDR1 and CDR2 from the germline V gene are SQVTM and ANQGSEA. CDR3 sequence: CSVIRDSYGYTF. CDR3 bases: TGCAGCGTGATCCGGGACAGCTATGGCTACACCTTC.

This chain uses TRBV9 with TRBJ2-1; 9 nucleotides line up with TRBD2. Germline V lookup: CDR1 SGDLS, CDR2 YYNGEE. This CDR3 comprises 16 residues. The ends lost 3 bases at V and 0 bases at J; junction bases unmatched: 4. For the CDR3, the DNA is TGTGCCAGCAGCGCCCCGCGGGAGGGCTCCTACAATGAGCAGTTCTTC. Amino acids: CASSAPREGSYNEQFF.

The V and J genes are TRBV7-3 and TRBJ2-3; D gene ambiguous. Trimming stripped 1 base from V and 0 bases from J, with 14 bases between. Germline V gene lookup returns CDR1 SGHTA and CDR2 FQGTGA. This CDR3 comprises 17 residues. The DNA of the CDR3 is TGTGCCAGCAGCTTAAGAGGCGGATTTTCTAGCACAGATACGCAGTATTTT. Translated: CASSLRGGFSSTDTQYF.

The J gene is TRBJ2-5, the V gene TRBV4-1; D not certain. Germline-derived CDR1 and CDR2 are MGHRA and YSYEKL. The CDR3 runs to 15 residues. Trimming shortened V by 1 base and J by 4 bases, and 13 bases separated the two germline ends. The CDR3 nucleotides read TGCGCCAGCAGCCAAGTGGCCCCCGCTGGAGAGACCCAGTACTTC. Encoded protein: CASSQVAPAGETQYF.

This chain links TRBV29-1 with TRBJ1-2, with D perhaps TRBD1 (6 bases). Germline assignment: CDR1 SQVTM and CDR2 ANQGSEA. This CDR3 comprises 12 residues. V lost 5 bases, J lost 5 bases, and 12 bases lay in between. The CDR3 bases are TGCAGCGTTAACAGGGATTGGTATGGCTACACCTTC. It is translated as CSVNRDWYGYTF.

This clone was found a few times. This sequence joins TRBV27 and TRBJ1-1, with D possibly being TRBD1 (6 bases). Per germline, CDR1 MNHEY and CDR2 SMNVEV (reference sequence). This CDR3 is built from 14 residues. The ends were cut back, 8 bases at V and 2 bases at J, with 15 bases in the middle. The CDR3 DNA follows: TGTGCCAGCTCCCCCCGACAGGTAAACACTGAAGCTTTCTTT. This codes for CASSPRQVNTEAFF.

This clone showed up just once. This rearrangement joins TRBV6-5 to TRBJ1-5; possibly TRBD1 for D (6 bases). The germline V gene has CDR1 MNHEY and CDR2 SVGAGI. The CDR3 has 14 amino acids. The V end was cut by 5 bases, the J end by 4 bases, with 12 bases between. The CDR3: CASSKRTENQPQHF. The CDR3 nucleotides read TGTGCCAGCAGTAAACGGACAGAAAATCAGCCCCAGCATTTT.

The CDR3 nucleotides read TGTGCCAGCAGCGCCCCAGGGAATTCACCCCTCCACTTT. Its translation: CASSAPGNSPLHF. The genes are TRBV9 and TRBJ1-6; a possible D gene is TRBD1 (5 bases). Germline CDR1 reads SGDLS; CDR2 reads YYNGEE. The CDR3 is made up of 13 amino acids. V was cut by 3 bases and J by 7 bases, with 8 bases left in between.

J is TRBJ2-5 and V is TRBV29-1, with TRBD2 identical over 8 bases. Losses at the gene ends were 7 bases for V and 5 bases for J; bases not matched to a gene: 15. Germline V gene data show CDR1 as SQVTM and CDR2 as ANQGSEA. The CDR3 is made up of 15 amino acids. CDR3 in DNA: TGCAGCGCCCAACAATCGGGGACTAGAGTGGAGACCCAGTACTTC. Protein product: CSAQQSGTRVETQYF.

V and J are TRBV7-3 and TRBJ2-1, with 8 bases fitting TRBD2. V lost 4 bases, J lost 2 bases, and 7 bases stayed unmatched. Germline CDR1 is SGHTA and CDR2 is FQGTGA. The CDR3 spans 16 residues. The CDR3 region is CASSSRTSSPYNEQFF. DNA for the CDR3: TGTGCCAGCAGCTCTAGGACTAGCTCACCCTACAATGAGCAGTTCTTC.

The chain combines TRBV5-4 with TRBJ2-5; 8 nucleotides agree with TRBD2. Losses at the gene ends were 3 bases for V and 4 bases for J; bases not matched to a gene: 8. The CDR3 is 15 residues long. Germline V gives CDR1 SGHNT, CDR2 YYREEE (reference sequence). CDR3 bases: TGTGCCAGCAGCTCGCGGGAGGAGAGTCGAGAGACCCAGTACTTC. Its translation is CASSSREESRETQYF.

The chain recombines TRBV2 with TRBJ2-3, with D possibly being TRBD1 (6 bases). The germline gives CDR1 SNHLY, CDR2 FYNNEI. This CDR3 region has 15 residues. With 5 bases removed from V and 0 bases from J, the gap between germline ends came to 12 bases. Written as DNA, the CDR3 is TGTGCCAGCAGTCCACAGGGAATGAGCACAGATACGCAGTATTTT. Its protein product is CASSPQGMSTDTQYF.

The CDR3 here is CASSQEEGWTEAFF. The CDR3 nucleotides are TGCGCCAGCAGCCAAGAGGAGGGGTGGACTGAAGCTTTCTTT. J is TRBJ1-1 and V is TRBV4-1, with D possibly TRBD1 on 5 matching bases. This CDR3 spans 14 amino acids. The V and J ends lost 0 bases and 5 bases respectively, with 10 bases between them. Germline V gene data show CDR1 as MGHRA and CDR2 as YSYEKL.

This clone was detected once. The chain carries TRBV28 and TRBJ2-4; the match to TRBD1 covers 7 bases. The V and J ends lost 5 bases and 0 bases, in that order; junction bases with no gene match: 10. Germline V gene sequence: CDR1 MDHEN, CDR2 SYDVKM. CDR3 length: 17 residues. The CDR3 is CASSRAPGGLAKNIQYF. As DNA, the CDR3 is TGTGCCAGCAGTAGAGCCCCAGGGGGTCTAGCCAAAAACATTCAGTACTTC.

The J gene is TRBJ1-4, the V gene TRBV6-5; 9 bases match TRBD1. This CDR3 contains 16 residues. V shed 1 base and J 8 bases; nucleotides not matched to a gene: 8. Germline V gene data show CDR1 as MNHEY and CDR2 as SVGAGI. CDR3 in amino acids: CASSYFQTGGGEKLFF. As DNA, the CDR3 is TGTGCCAGCAGTTACTTCCAGACAGGGGGAGGAGAAAAACTGTTTTTT.

V and J are TRBV19 and TRBJ1-2, with D maybe TRBD1 (5 bases). The V gene lost 5 bases and the J gene lost 1 base, with 11 bases spanning the gap. The CDR3 sequence is 14 residues long. Germline CDR1 LNHDA, CDR2 SQIVND (reference sequence). CDR3 nucleotide sequence: TGTGCCAGTAGTTGGGGCAGCGATAACTATGGCTACACCTTC. Translated, it gives CASSWGSDNYGYTF.

The chain has TRBV4-3 and TRBJ2-3, with 8 bases aligning to TRBD1. Germline V gene sequence: CDR1 LGHNA, CDR2 YSLEER. Trimming took 2 bases from V and 1 from J; bases not matched to a gene: 8. The CDR3 extends over 17 amino acids. DNA for the CDR3: TGCGCCAGCAGCCAACACACCCCGGGACAGGGCACAGATACGCAGTATTTT. This encodes CASSQHTPGQGTDTQYF.

This clone was seen a single time. The chain employs TRBV2 and TRBJ1-6; a possible D gene is TRBD1 (5 bases). Trimming shortened V by 4 bases and J by 7 bases, and 14 bases separated the two germline ends. Germline V gene lookup returns CDR1 SNHLY and CDR2 FYNNEI. This CDR3 contains 15 residues. CDR3 DNA: TGTGCCAGCAGTGTAATCGGGGGATCAAATTCACCCCTCCACTTT. Amino acid sequence: CASSVIGGSNSPLHF.

J is TRBJ1-5 and V is TRBV6-2 or TRBV6-3; D ambiguous. CDR3 length: 17 amino acids. Germline lookup yields CDR1 MNHEY and CDR2 SVGEGT. Trimming took 4 bases from V and 0 from J, leaving 16 bases between them. CDR3 sequence: CASSFDFLRYSNQPQHF. The CDR3, as DNA: TGTGCCAGCAGTTTTGACTTTCTCCGCTATAGCAATCAGCCCCAGCATTTT.

The rearrangement links TRBV6-2 or TRBV6-3 to TRBJ1-1; 7 positions match TRBD1. Per germline, CDR1 MNHEY and CDR2 SVGEGT. The CDR3 length is 14 residues. With V trimmed by 0 bases and J by 7 bases, 5 bases remained unmatched. In nucleotides, the CDR3 is TGTGCCAGCAGTTACTCACGACAGGGCGGTGAAGCTTTCTTT. It yields the protein CASSYSRQGGEAFF.

The gene calls are TRBV7-3 and TRBJ2-1; 8 nucleotides match TRBD1. V shed 6 bases and J 3 bases; nucleotides not matched to a gene: 4. Per the germline V gene, CDR1 is SGHTA and CDR2 is FQGTGA. The CDR3 has 14 residues. The CDR3 loop reads CASSSTGGYNEQFF. In DNA form, the CDR3 reads TGTGCCAGCAGTTCTACAGGGGGCTACAATGAGCAGTTCTTC. The full variable domain, in which reference TRBV7-3 and TRBJ2-1 provide the parts outside the CDR3, is GAGVSQTPSNKVTEKGKYVELRCDPISGHTALYWYRQSLGQGPEFLIYFQGTGAADDSGLPNDRFFAVRPEGSVSTLKIQRTERGDSAVYLCASSSTGGYNEQFFGPGTRLTVL.